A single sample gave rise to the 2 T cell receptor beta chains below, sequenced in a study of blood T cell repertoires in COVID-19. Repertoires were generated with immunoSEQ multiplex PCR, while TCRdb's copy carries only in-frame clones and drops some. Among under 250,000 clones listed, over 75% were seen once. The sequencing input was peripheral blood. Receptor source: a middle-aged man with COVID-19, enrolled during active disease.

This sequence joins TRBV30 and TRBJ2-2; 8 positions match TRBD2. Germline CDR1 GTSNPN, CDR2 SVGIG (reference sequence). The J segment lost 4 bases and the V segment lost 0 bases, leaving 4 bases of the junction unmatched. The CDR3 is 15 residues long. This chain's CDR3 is CAWSVGLASTGELFF. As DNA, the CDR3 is TGTGCCTGGAGTGTAGGACTAGCAAGCACCGGGGAGCTGTTTTTT. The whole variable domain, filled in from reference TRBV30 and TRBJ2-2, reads SQTIHQWPATLVQPVGSPLSLECTVEGTSNPNLYWYRQAAGRGLQLLFYSVGIGQISSEVPQNLSASRPQDRQFILSSKKLLLSDSGFYLCAWSVGLASTGELFFGEGSRLTVL.

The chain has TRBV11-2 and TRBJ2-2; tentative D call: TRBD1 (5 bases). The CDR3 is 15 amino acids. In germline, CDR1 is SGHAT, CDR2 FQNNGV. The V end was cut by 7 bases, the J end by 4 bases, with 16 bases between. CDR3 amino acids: CASTPVRQSTGELFF. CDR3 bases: TGTGCCAGCACCCCAGTCCGACAGTCCACCGGGGAGCTGTTTTTT.